What follows are 20 T cell receptor beta chains derived from one specimen sequenced in a study of CD8+CD57+ T cells in acquired aplastic anemia. Genomic DNA served as template for TCR beta VDJ and CDR3 profiling. TCRdb fed the reads into MiXCR, producing one record per CDR3 protein. Counted here are about 160,000 distinct CDR3 sequences, roughly 48% occurring once; the ten biggest clones make up about 1.1%. The sequenced sample consisted of sorted CD4+, CD8+, or CD8+CD57+ T cells (not recorded which) from PBMCs. The source of these receptors is a human donor in good health.

This clonotype was recorded at least ten times. The J gene is TRBJ1-6, the V gene TRBV7-3; D is perhaps TRBD1 (6 bases). Trimming took off 4 bases at V and 10 bases at J, with 11 bases between the two ends. The germline V gene has CDR1 SGHTA and CDR2 FQGTGA. The CDR3 is made up of 13 amino acids. Here the CDR3 DNA reads TGTGCCAGCAGCTCGGACAGATGGTCACCCCTCCACTTT. This encodes CASSSDRWSPLHF.

A few counts support this clonotype. J is TRBJ2-3 and V is TRBV20-1; D gene uncertain. The CDR3 has 12 amino acids. Germline loops: CDR1 DFQATT, CDR2 SNEGSKA (reference sequence). The germline V and J ends were trimmed by 0 bases and 4 bases, with 5 bases remaining between them. Here the CDR3 reads CSARDPPDTQYF. The CDR3 DNA follows: TGCAGTGCTAGAGATCCCCCAGATACGCAGTATTTT.

The rearrangement joins TRBV7-9 to TRBJ2-5; unclear D gene. The CDR3 spans 15 residues. Germline CDR1 is SEHNR and CDR2 is FQNEAQ (reference sequence). V dropped 1 base and J dropped 4 bases, with 13 bases sitting between them. The chain's CDR3 is CASSLEDNPLETQYF. Here the CDR3 DNA reads TGTGCCAGCAGCTTAGAAGATAACCCTTTAGAGACCCAGTACTTC.

This clonotype was recorded only once. The chain is built from TRBV20-1 and TRBJ1-2; 7 positions agree with TRBD1. CDR3 length: 13 residues. V lost 6 bases to trimming and J lost 6 bases; unmatched junction nucleotides: 10. In germline, CDR1 is DFQATT, CDR2 SNEGSKA (reference sequence). CDR3 bases: TGCAGTGCGTCCGACAGGGTTGGGAATGGCTACACCTTC. Amino acid sequence: CSASDRVGNGYTF.

The chain combines TRBV20-1 with TRBJ1-2; possibly TRBD1 for D (5 bases). The V end was cut by 1 base, the J end by 6 bases, with 15 bases between. The CDR3 totals 14 residues. The germline CDR1 and CDR2 sequences are DFQATT and SNEGSKA (reference sequence). The CDR3: CSARATGVGDGYTF. CDR3 nucleotides: TGCAGTGCTAGAGCAACAGGAGTGGGAGATGGCTACACCTTC.

CDR3 protein: CASSFGGTSGMLKTQYF. CDR3 DNA: TGTGCCAGCAGTTTTGGAGGGACTAGCGGGATGTTAAAGACCCAGTACTTC. V and J are TRBV28 and TRBJ2-5, with 13 bases identical to TRBD2. Germline CDR1 is MDHEN and CDR2 is SYDVKM. V lost 3 bases, J lost 6 bases, and 10 bases stayed unmatched. This CDR3 has 17 residues. The whole variable domain, remainder taken from reference TRBV28 and TRBJ2-5, is DVKVTQSSRYLVKRTGEKVFLECVQDMDHENMFWYRQDPGLGLRLIYFSYDVKMKEKGDIPEGYSVSREKKERFSLILESASTNQTSMYLCASSFGGTSGMLKTQYFGPGTRLLVL.

The chain has TRBV5-4 and TRBJ2-7; 8 nucleotides align to TRBD2. The V and J ends lost 4 bases and 5 bases, in that order; junction bases with no gene match: 8. This CDR3 is built from 14 residues. From germline, CDR1 is SGHNT and CDR2 YYREEE (reference sequence). The CDR3 DNA is TGTGCCAGCAGCCCGACGGGAGGGATGGACGAGCAGTACTTC. This codes for CASSPTGGMDEQYF. Full variable domain (remainder filled in from reference TRBV5-4 and TRBJ2-7): ETGVTQSPTHLIKTRGQQVTLRCSSQSGHNTVSWYQQALGQGPQFIFQYYREEENGRGNFPPRFSGLQFPNYSSELNVNALELDDSALYLCASSPTGGMDEQYFGPGTRLTVT.

V is TRBV20-1 and J is TRBJ2-1; 8 nucleotides agree with TRBD2. This CDR3 has 17 amino acids. The V segment lost 6 bases and the J segment 0 bases; nucleotides outside the gene matches: 13. Germline V lookup: CDR1 DFQATT, CDR2 SNEGSKA (reference sequence). The DNA of the CDR3 is TGCAGTGCCAGGGGCGGGGGGTCCCTAAGCTCCTACAATGAGCAGTTCTTC. It translates to CSARGGGSLSSYNEQFF.

The V and J genes are TRBV6-7 and TRBJ2-7; 7 bases fit TRBD2. TRBV6-7 is filed as an ORF, its function uncertain. With V trimmed by 7 bases and J by 6 bases, 3 bases remained unmatched. CDR3 length: 11 residues. The CDR3 loop reads CASIPGGEQYF. The CDR3 DNA follows: TGTGCCAGCATCCCGGGGGGCGAGCAGTACTTC.

The chain has TRBV11-1 and TRBJ1-2; a possible D gene is TRBD1 (6 bases). This CDR3 is built from 16 residues. The germline V and J ends were trimmed by 1 base and 3 bases, with 15 bases remaining between them. Germline V gene lookup returns CDR1 SGHAT and CDR2 FQDESV (reference sequence). The CDR3 here is CASSLVSYREDYGYTF. The DNA for the CDR3 is TGTGCCAGCAGCTTAGTGTCGTACAGGGAGGACTATGGCTACACCTTC.

This clonotype has a handful of counts. The rearrangement uses TRBV6-1 and TRBJ1-2, with TRBD1 matching over 7 bases. V shed 6 bases, J shed 6 bases, and the junction held 7 bases outside the gene matches. The CDR3 loop spans 13 amino acids. Germline V lookup: CDR1 MNHNS, CDR2 SASEGT. The CDR3 nucleotides are TGTGCCAGCAGGAAACAGGGGATTGATGGCTACACCTTC. It encodes CASRKQGIDGYTF.

About this clonotype itself: A clone one base away is much larger, so this may be a read error. The chain couples TRBV3-1 to TRBJ2-5; D not resolved. The CDR3 loop spans 14 amino acids. Germline loops: CDR1 LGHDT, CDR2 YNNKEL (reference sequence). The CDR3 DNA reads as TGTGCCAGCAGCCTGACTCCATTCGGAGAGACCCAGTGCTTC. This sequence encodes CASSLTPFGETQCF.

Here the CDR3 DNA reads TGTGCCAGCAGCCTCCGGGACAGGGCGAAAAACATTCAGTACTTC. This sequence encodes CASSLRDRAKNIQYF. This rearrangement joins TRBV7-3 to TRBJ2-4, with 9 nucleotides matching TRBD1. The CDR3 is 15 residues long. The junction had 6 bases not matched to a gene; V was cut back by 5 bases and J by 4 bases. Germline CDR1 and CDR2: SGHTA and FQGTGA.

This clonotype was observed a handful of times. V and J are TRBV29-1 and TRBJ1-1, with D perhaps matching TRBD1 (6 bases). With 3 bases removed from V and 1 base from J, the gap between germline ends came to 6 bases. The germline V gene has CDR1 SQVTM and CDR2 ANQGSEA. The CDR3 covers 12 residues. CDR3 sequence (DNA): TGCAGCGTTGAGACAGGGAACACTGAAGCTTTCTTT. Protein: CSVETGNTEAFF.

The CDR3 DNA sequence: TGCAGTGCTGGACCGGGACAGTATAGCAATCAGCCCCAGCATTTT. Translating it yields CSAGPGQYSNQPQHF. The chain has TRBV20-1 and TRBJ1-5; 7 bases agree with TRBD1. The CDR3 consists of 15 residues. Germline V gene sequence: CDR1 DFQATT, CDR2 SNEGSKA (reference sequence). J gave up 0 bases and V 5 bases, and 7 bases lay outside the gene matches.

This clonotype has just a few counts. This rearrangement joins TRBV2 to TRBJ2-3, with TRBD2 identical over 11 bases. V gave up 4 bases and J gave up 4 bases; unmatched junction bases: 7. The CDR3 contains 16 residues. Germline V gene data show CDR1 as SNHLY and CDR2 as FYNNEI. CDR3 DNA: TGTGCCAGCAGTGGGCTAGCGGGAGGAGGCCCAGATACGCAGTATTTT. Translating gives CASSGLAGGGPDTQYF.

This clonotype was detected many times. The chain combines TRBV6-1 with TRBJ2-3; D is perhaps TRBD1 or TRBD2 (6 bases each). The germline V gene encodes CDR1 MNHNS and CDR2 SASEGT. Trimming cost V 7 bases and J 2 bases, with 13 bases left between them. The CDR3 covers 14 residues. The CDR3 reads CASTPGDTTDTQYF. The CDR3 DNA is TGTGCCAGCACTCCGGGGGACACCACAGATACGCAGTATTTT.

In its sample, this clonotype was seen many times. V is TRBV14 and J is TRBJ1-1, with unresolved D. Germline CDR1 is SGHDN and CDR2 is FVKESK. The length of the CDR3 is 13 residues. Deletions cut 8 bases from V and 1 base from J, with 11 bases between. The CDR3 bases are TGTGCCAGCGGGCTTAAATGGAACACTGAAGCTTTCTTT. Protein product: CASGLKWNTEAFF.

J is TRBJ1-5 and V is TRBV28, with a tentative D call TRBD1 (5 bases). CDR3 size: 15 residues. The V end was cut by 2 bases, the J end by 5 bases, with 13 bases between. CDR1 and CDR2 from the germline V gene are MDHEN and SYDVKM. CDR3 amino acids: CASSLGGVSDQPQHF. DNA for the CDR3: TGTGCCAGCAGTTTAGGGGGAGTTTCGGATCAGCCCCAGCATTTT.

CDR3 coding DNA: TGTGCCAGCAGCAGGGGACAGGGCACCGGGGAGCTGTTTTTT. As protein: CASSRGQGTGELFF. The J gene is TRBJ2-2, the V gene TRBV7-2, with TRBD1 matching 9 bases. Trimming at V came to 5 bases and at J to 4 bases, leaving 2 bases not matched to a gene. This CDR3 contains 14 residues. Germline CDR1 is SGHTA and CDR2 is FQGNSA. The full variable domain, its missing parts supplied by reference TRBV7-2 and TRBJ2-2, is GAGVSQSPSNKVTEKGKDVELRCDPISGHTALYWYRQSLGQGLEFLIYFQGNSAPDKSGLPSDRFSAERTGGSVSTLTIQRTQQEDSAVYLCASSRGQGTGELFFGEGSRLTVL.